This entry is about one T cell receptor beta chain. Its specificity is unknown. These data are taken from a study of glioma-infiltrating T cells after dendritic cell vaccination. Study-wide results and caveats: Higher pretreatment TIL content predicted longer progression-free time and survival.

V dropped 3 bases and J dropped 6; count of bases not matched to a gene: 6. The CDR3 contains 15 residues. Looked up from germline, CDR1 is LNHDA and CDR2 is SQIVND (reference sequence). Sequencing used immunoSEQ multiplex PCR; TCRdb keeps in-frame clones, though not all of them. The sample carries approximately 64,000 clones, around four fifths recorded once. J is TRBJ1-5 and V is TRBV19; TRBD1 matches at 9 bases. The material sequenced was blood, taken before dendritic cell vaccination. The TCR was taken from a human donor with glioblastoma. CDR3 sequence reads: CASSMADRGGQPQHF. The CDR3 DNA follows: TGTGCCAGTAGTATGGCGGACAGGGGAGGTCAGCCCCAGCATTTT. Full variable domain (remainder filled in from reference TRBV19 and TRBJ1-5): DGGITQSPKYLFRKEGQNVTLSCEQNLNHDAMYWYRQDPGQGLRLIYYSQIVNDFQKGDIAEGYSVSREKKESFPLTVTSAQKNPTAFYLCASSMADRGGQPQHFGDGTRLSIL.